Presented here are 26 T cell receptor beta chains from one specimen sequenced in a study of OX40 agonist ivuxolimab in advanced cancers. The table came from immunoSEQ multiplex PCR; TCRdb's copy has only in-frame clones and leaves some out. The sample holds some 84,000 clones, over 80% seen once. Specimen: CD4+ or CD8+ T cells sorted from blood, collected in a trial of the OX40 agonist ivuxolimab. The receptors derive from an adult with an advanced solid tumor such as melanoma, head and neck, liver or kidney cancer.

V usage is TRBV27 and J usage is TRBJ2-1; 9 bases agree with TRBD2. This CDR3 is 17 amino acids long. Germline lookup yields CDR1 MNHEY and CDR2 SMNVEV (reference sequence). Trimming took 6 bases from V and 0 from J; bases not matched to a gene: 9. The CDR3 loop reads CASREAGGLGSYNEQFF. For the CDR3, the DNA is TGTGCCAGCAGGGAGGCGGGGGGGCTGGGCTCCTACAATGAGCAGTTCTTC.

CDR3 loop: CASAAGYNEKLFF. The CDR3 nucleotides read TGTGCCAGCGCCGCGGGCTACAATGAAAAACTGTTTTTT. The chain uses TRBV2 and TRBJ1-4; no clear D gene. There are 13 residues in the CDR3. Trimming shortened V by 8 bases and J by 5 bases, and 12 bases separated the two germline ends. The germline gives CDR1 SNHLY, CDR2 FYNNEI.

The CDR3 DNA is TGTGCCAGCAGTTGGGGGCGCGACACTGAAGCTTTCTTT. As protein: CASSWGRDTEAFF. The V and J genes are TRBV27 and TRBJ1-1; D is perhaps TRBD1 (6 bases). V lost 4 bases, J lost 3 bases, and 9 bases lay in between. Germline CDR1 reads MNHEY; CDR2 reads SMNVEV (reference sequence). This CDR3 is built from 13 residues.

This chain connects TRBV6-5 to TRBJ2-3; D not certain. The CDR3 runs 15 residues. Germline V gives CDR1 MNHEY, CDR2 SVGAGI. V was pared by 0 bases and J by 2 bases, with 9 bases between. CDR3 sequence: CASSYSTQTTDTQYF. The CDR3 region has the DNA TGTGCCAGCAGTTACTCTACCCAGACCACAGATACGCAGTATTTT.

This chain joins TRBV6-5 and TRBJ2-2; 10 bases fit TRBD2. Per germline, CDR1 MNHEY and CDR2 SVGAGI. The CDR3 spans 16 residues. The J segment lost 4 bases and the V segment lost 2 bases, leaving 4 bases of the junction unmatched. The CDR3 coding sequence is TGTGCCAGCAGTTACAATAGCGGGGGGCCCACCGGGGAGCTGTTTTTT. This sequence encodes CASSYNSGGPTGELFF.

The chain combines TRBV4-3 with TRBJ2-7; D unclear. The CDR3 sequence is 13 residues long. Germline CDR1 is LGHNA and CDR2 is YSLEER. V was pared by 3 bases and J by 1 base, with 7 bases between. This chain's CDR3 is CASSQAPSYEQYF. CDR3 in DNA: TGCGCCAGCAGCCAGGCCCCGTCCTACGAGCAGTACTTC.

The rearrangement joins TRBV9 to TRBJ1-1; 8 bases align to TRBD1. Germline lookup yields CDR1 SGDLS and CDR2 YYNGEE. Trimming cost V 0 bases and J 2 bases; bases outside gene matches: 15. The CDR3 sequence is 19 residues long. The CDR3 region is CASSVATGGFGQGNTEAFF. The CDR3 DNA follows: TGTGCCAGCAGCGTAGCTACGGGGGGCTTTGGACAGGGAAACACTGAAGCTTTCTTT.

The CDR3 sequence is CASSRQEASYEQYF. In DNA, the CDR3 is TGTGCCAGTAGCCGACAGGAAGCTTCCTACGAGCAGTACTTC. The rearrangement links TRBV19 to TRBJ2-7; perhaps TRBD1 as D (6 bases). Trimming removed 6 bases at V and 1 base at J, with 13 bases between. The CDR3 extends over 14 amino acids. Germline-derived CDR1 and CDR2 are LNHDA and SQIVND (reference sequence).

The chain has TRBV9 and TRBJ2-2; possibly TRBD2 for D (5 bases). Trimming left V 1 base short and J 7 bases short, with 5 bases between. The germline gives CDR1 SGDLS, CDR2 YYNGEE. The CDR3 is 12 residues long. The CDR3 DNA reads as TGTGCCAGCAGCGTACGGGGCGGGGAGCTGTTTTTT. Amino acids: CASSVRGGELFF.

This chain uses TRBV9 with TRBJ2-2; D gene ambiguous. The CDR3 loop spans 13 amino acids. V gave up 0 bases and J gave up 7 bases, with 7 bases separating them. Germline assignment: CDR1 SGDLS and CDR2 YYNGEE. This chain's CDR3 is CASSVAWNGELFF. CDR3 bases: TGTGCCAGCAGCGTAGCTTGGAACGGGGAGCTGTTTTTT. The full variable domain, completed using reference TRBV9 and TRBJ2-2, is DSGVTQTPKHLITATGQRVTLRCSPRSGDLSVYWYQQSLDQGLQFLIQYYNGEERAKGNILERFSAQQFPDLHSELNLSSLELGDSALYFCASSVAWNGELFFGEGSRLTVL.

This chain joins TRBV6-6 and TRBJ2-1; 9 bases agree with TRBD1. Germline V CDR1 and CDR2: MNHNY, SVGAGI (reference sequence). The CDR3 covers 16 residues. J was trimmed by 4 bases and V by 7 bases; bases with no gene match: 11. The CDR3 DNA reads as TGTGCCAGCACCGACGGTTCTGGACAGGGGTACAATGAGCAGTTCTTC. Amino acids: CASTDGSGQGYNEQFF.

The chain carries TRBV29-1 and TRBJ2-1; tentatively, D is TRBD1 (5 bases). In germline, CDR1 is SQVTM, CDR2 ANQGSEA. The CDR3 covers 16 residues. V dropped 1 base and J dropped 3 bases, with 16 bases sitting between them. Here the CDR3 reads CSVEAPTENDYNEQFF. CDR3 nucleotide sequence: TGCAGCGTTGAAGCCCCGACAGAAAACGACTACAATGAGCAGTTCTTC.

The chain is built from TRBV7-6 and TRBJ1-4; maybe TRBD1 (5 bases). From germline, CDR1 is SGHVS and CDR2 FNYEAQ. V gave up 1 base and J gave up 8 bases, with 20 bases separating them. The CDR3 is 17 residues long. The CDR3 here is CASSLGLVDRASEKLFF. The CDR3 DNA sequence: TGTGCCAGCAGCTTAGGTTTAGTTGACAGAGCTTCAGAAAAACTGTTTTTT.

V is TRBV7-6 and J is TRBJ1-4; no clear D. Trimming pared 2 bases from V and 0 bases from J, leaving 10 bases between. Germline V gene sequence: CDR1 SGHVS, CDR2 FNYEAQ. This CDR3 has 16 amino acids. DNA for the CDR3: TGTGCCAGCAGCTTAATTTTGGAGGCAACTAATGAAAAACTGTTTTTT. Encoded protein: CASSLILEATNEKLFF.

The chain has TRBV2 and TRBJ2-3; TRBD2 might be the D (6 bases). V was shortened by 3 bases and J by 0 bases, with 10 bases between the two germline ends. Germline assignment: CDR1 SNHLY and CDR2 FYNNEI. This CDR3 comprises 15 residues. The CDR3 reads CASSDSGTSTDTQYF. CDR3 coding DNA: TGTGCCAGCAGTGATAGTGGGACTAGCACAGATACGCAGTATTTT.

CDR3 sequence (DNA): TGCGCCAGCAGCCAGGAGAGGGCCGGGACAGGGGCCTACGAGCAGTACTTC. Residues: CASSQERAGTGAYEQYF. The chain carries TRBV4-1 and TRBJ2-7; 10 bases map to TRBD1. Trimming cost V 3 bases and J 2 bases; bases outside gene matches: 10. There are 17 residues in the CDR3. Germline V gene data show CDR1 as MGHRA and CDR2 as YSYEKL.

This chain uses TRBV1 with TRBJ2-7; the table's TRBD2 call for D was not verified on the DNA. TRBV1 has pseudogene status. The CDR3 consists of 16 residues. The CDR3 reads CTSSQPPGTSGYEQYF. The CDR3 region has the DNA TGCACCAGCAGCCAACCCCCCGGGACTAGCGGCTACGAGCAGTACTTC.

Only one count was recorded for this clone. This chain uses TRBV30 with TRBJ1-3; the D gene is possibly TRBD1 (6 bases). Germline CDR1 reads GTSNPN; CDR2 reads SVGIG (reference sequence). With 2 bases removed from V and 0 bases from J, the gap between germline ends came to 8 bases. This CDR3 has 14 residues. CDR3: CAWSQGLSGNTIYF. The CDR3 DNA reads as TGTGCCTGGAGTCAGGGGCTCTCTGGAAACACCATATATTTT. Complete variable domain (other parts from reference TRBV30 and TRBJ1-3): SQTIHQWPATLVQPVGSPLSLECTVEGTSNPNLYWYRQAAGRGLQLLFYSVGIGQISSEVPQNLSASRPQDRQFILSSKKLLLSDSGFYLCAWSQGLSGNTIYFGEGSWLTVV.

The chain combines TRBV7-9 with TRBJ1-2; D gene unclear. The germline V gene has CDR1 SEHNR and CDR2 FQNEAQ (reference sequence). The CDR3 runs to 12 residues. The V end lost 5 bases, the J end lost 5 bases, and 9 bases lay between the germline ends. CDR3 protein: CASSAEEYGYTF. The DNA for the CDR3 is TGTGCCAGCAGCGCCGAGGAGTATGGCTACACCTTC.

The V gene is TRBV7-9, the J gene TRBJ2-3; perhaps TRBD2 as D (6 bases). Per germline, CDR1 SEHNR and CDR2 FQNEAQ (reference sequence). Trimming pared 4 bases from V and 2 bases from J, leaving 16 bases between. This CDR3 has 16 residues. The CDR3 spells CASSSNGRDSTDTQYF. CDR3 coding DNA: TGTGCCAGCAGCTCCAACGGACGGGACTCCACAGATACGCAGTATTTT.

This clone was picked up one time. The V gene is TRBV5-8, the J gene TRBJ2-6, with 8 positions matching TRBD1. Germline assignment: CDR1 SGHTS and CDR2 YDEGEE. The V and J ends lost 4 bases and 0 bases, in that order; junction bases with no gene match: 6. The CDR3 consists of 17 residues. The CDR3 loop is CASSTDRALSGANVLTF. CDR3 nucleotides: TGTGCCAGCAGCACGGACAGGGCCCTCTCTGGGGCCAACGTCCTGACTTTC.

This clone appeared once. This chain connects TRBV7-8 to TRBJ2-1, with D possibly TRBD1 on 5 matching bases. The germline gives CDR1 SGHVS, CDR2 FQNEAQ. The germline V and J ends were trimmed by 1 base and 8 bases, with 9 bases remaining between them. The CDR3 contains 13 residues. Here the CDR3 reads CASSLVGQYEQFF. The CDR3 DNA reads TGTGCCAGCAGCTTAGTGGGGCAGTATGAGCAGTTCTTC.

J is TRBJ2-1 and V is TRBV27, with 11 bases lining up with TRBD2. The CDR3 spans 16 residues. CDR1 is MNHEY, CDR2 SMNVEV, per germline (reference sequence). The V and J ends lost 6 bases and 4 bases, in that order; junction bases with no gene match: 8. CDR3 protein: CASRARGLAEYNEQFF. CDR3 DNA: TGTGCCAGCAGGGCTAGGGGACTAGCGGAATACAATGAGCAGTTCTTC.

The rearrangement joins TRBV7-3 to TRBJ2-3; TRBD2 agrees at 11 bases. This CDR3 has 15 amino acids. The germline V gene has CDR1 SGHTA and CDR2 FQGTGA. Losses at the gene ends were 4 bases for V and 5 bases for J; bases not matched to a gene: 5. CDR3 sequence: CASSYSGGAVDTQYF. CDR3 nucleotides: TGTGCCAGCAGCTATAGCGGGGGGGCCGTAGATACGCAGTATTTT.

CDR3 residues: CASSRQTGDSNQPQHF. For the CDR3, the DNA is TGCGCCAGCAGCCGCCAGACAGGGGATAGCAATCAGCCCCAGCATTTT. The chain is built from TRBV4-1 and TRBJ1-5; TRBD1 aligns across 8 bases. Germline trimming cut 4 bases from V and 0 bases from J; bases unmatched to any gene: 5. CDR3 length: 16 amino acids. In germline, CDR1 is MGHRA, CDR2 YSYEKL.

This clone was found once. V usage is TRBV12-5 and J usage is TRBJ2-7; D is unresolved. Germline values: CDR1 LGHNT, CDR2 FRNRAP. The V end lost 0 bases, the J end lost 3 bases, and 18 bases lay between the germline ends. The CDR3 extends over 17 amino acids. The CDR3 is CASGLVRTELPHYEQYF. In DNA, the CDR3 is TGTGCTAGTGGTTTGGTACGAACGGAGCTCCCTCACTACGAGCAGTACTTC.